The rows below give T cell receptor beta chains drawn from one sample of a study of CD8+CD57+ T cells in acquired aplastic anemia. One entry per CDR3 protein results from TCRdb running MiXCR on the reads. Of around 180,000 distinct CDR3 sequences in the sample, around 65% were seen once. The sequenced sample consisted of sorted CD4+, CD8+, or CD8+CD57+ T cells (not recorded which) from PBMCs. The origin of the receptors is a human donor with severe aplastic anemia or a healthy control (not recorded which). Both conserved end residues are part of each CDR3. The order of the fields is clone size, V gene, J gene, D gene, CDR3 protein, CDR3 DNA. D genes are given only for firm matches. Rows may omit the clone size; those that give it use once, few, many or a size class.

>few|TRBV19|TRBJ1-1|TRBD1
CASSRAGQARNTEAFF
TGTGCCAGTAGTAGAGCGGGACAGGCTCGGAACACTGAAGCTTTCTTT
>-|TRBV20-1|TRBJ2-5|TRBD2
CSAPPETSGSGTQYF
TGCAGTGCTCCCCCCGAGACTAGCGGGAGTGGGACCCAGTACTTC
>-|TRBV7-2|TRBJ2-3|TRBD1
CASSLVTRGPDTQYF
TGTGCCAGCAGCTTAGTTACCAGGGGGCCAGATACGCAGTATTTT
>-|TRBV20-1|TRBJ2-3|-
CSSQGWGVDTDTQYF
TGCAGTTCCCAGGGGTGGGGTGTAGACACAGATACGCAGTATTTT
>few|TRBV24-1|TRBJ2-3|TRBD2
CATSDRTSGSADTQYF
TGTGCCACCAGTGATCGTACTAGCGGGAGTGCAGATACGCAGTATTTT
>many|TRBV12-3/TRBV12-4|TRBJ2-1|-
CASSLVYNNEQFF
TGTGCCAGCAGTTTAGTATATAACAATGAGCAGTTCTTC
>few|TRBV15|TRBJ2-1|-
CATSSEGPVAQFF
TGTGCCACCAGCAGCGAGGGGCCCGTGGCTCAGTTCTTC
>-|TRBV7-3|TRBJ2-1|-
CASSFLSESYNEQFF
TGTGCCAGCAGCTTCCTGAGCGAAAGCTACAATGAGCAGTTCTTC
>-|TRBV12-3/TRBV12-4|TRBJ1-4|TRBD1
CASKGTDREKLFF
TGTGCCAGTAAGGGGACAGACCGAGAAAAACTGTTTTTT
>-|TRBV7-2|TRBJ2-1|TRBD2
CASSSTSGRGNKQFF
TGTGCCAGCAGTTCGACTAGCGGGAGGGGTAATAAGCAGTTCTTC
>-|TRBV13|TRBJ2-1|-
CASSSLPTGYNEQLF
TGTGCTAGCAGCTCCCTCCCTACAGGGTACAATGAGCAGCTCTTC
>-|TRBV7-2|TRBJ2-7|TRBD2
CASSLELAASYEQYF
TGTGCCAGCAGCTTAGAACTAGCGGCGTCCTACGAGCAGTACTTC
>-|TRBV7-9|TRBJ2-7|TRBD2
CASSLVSSGNEQYF
TGTGCCAGCAGCTTAGTATCTAGCGGCAACGAGCAGTACTTC
>-|TRBV12-3/TRBV12-4|TRBJ2-3|TRBD1
CASSVTGGGGTDTQYF
TGTGCCAGCAGTGTAACAGGGGGCGGGGGCACAGATACGCAGTATTTT
>-|TRBV25-1|TRBJ1-4|TRBD1
CASTSGQGEKLFF
TGTGCCAGCACATCCGGACAGGGGGAAAAACTGTTTTTT
>many|TRBV9|TRBJ1-6|-
CASSVGQERSPLHF
TGTGCCAGCAGCGTAGGGCAGGAGCGTTCACCCCTCCACTTT
>-|TRBV25-1|TRBJ2-7|TRBD1
CASRVGQGNEQYF
TGTGCCAGCCGTGTGGGACAGGGAAACGAGCAGTACTTC
>-|TRBV10-3|TRBJ1-1|-
CAISGDDLNTEAYF
TGTGCCATCAGTGGGGACGATTTGAACACTGAAGCTTACTTT
>-|TRBV10-3|TRBJ1-1|-
CAISARHREDTEAFF
TGTGCCATCAGTGCTCGACACAGGGAGGACACTGAAGCTTTCTTT
>-|TRBV20-1|TRBJ2-7|-
CSAITGDSYEQYF
TGCAGTGCTATTACCGGTGACTCCTACGAGCAGTACTTC
>-|TRBV29-1|TRBJ2-7|-
CSVAAIVGNEQYF
TGCAGCGTTGCTGCTATCGTCGGAAACGAGCAGTACTTC
>many|TRBV7-9|TRBJ2-1|-
CASSLGLTPANEQFF
TGTGCCAGCAGCTTAGGACTTACCCCGGCCAATGAGCAGTTCTTC
>-|TRBV19|TRBJ1-6|-
CASSTTGRYNSPLHF
TGTGCCAGTAGTACGACAGGAAGGTATAATTCACCCCTCCACTTT
>-|TRBV7-3|TRBJ2-7|-
CASSSPLGDEQYF
TGTGCCAGCAGCTCCCCTTTGGGGGACGAGCAGTACTTC
>-|TRBV2|TRBJ1-2|-
CASSAGPGFGYTF
TGTGCCAGCAGTGCAGGCCCAGGGTTTGGCTACACCTTC
>-|TRBV5-5|TRBJ1-2|-
CASSEEGNYGYTF
TGTGCCAGCAGTGAGGAGGGTAACTATGGCTACACCTTC
>-|TRBV28|TRBJ2-7|TRBD1
CASSLKLFDRGRYEQYF
TGTGCCAGCAGTTTAAAACTGTTCGACAGGGGACGCTACGAGCAGTACTTC
>-|TRBV15|TRBJ1-2|-
CATGTLPGNGYTF
TGTGCCACCGGGACACTACCTGGGAATGGCTACACCTTC
>few|TRBV2|TRBJ1-5|TRBD1
CASSGQGLPNQPQHF
TGTGCCAGCAGCGGACAGGGCCTCCCCAATCAGCCCCAGCATTTT
>-|TRBV7-9|TRBJ2-7|-
CASSLERRAAYF
TGTGCCAGCAGCTTAGAGCGCAGGGCTGCGTACTTC
>-|TRBV24-1|TRBJ2-1|-
CATSDRDSSYNEQFF
TGTGCCACCAGTGACAGGGATAGCTCCTACAATGAGCAGTTCTTC
>many|TRBV6-1|TRBJ2-2|-
CASIPKDVRNTGELFF
TGTGCCAGCATTCCAAAGGACGTACGGAACACCGGGGAGCTGTTTTTT
>-|TRBV5-1|TRBJ1-1|-
CASSQDQGTEAFF
TGTGCCAGCAGCCAAGATCAGGGTACTGAAGCTTTCTTT
>-|TRBV7-9|TRBJ2-7|TRBD1
CASSFRDRAWYEQYF
TGTGCCAGCAGTTTCAGGGACAGGGCTTGGTACGAGCAGTACTTC
>few|TRBV7-3|TRBJ1-2|-
CASSLVAGGHGYTF
TGTGCCAGCAGCTTAGTGGCGGGGGGTCATGGCTACACCTTC
>few|TRBV7-7|TRBJ2-5|TRBD1
CASSATGGDGTQYF
TGTGCTAGCAGCGCGACAGGGGGCGATGGGACCCAGTACTTC
>once|TRBV11-2|TRBJ2-5|TRBD2
CASSYGTSGKETQYF
TGTGCCAGCAGCTACGGGACTAGCGGCAAAGAGACCCAGTACTTC
>-|TRBV9|TRBJ2-7|TRBD1
CASSLVGTGEDEQYF
TGTGCCAGCAGCTTAGTCGGGACAGGGGAGGACGAGCAGTACTTC
>-|TRBV7-2|TRBJ2-7|-
CASSPRTEAAYEQYF
TGTGCCAGCAGCCCCCGGACTGAGGCGGCCTACGAGCAGTACTTC
>many|TRBV27|TRBJ2-5|TRBD2
CASSLTSGGRQETQYF
TGTGCCAGCAGTCTGACTAGCGGGGGACGCCAAGAGACCCAGTACTTC
>-|TRBV24-1|TRBJ2-1|TRBD1
CATSDSTGKTYNEQFF
TGTGCCACCAGTGATTCGACAGGGAAAACCTACAATGAGCAGTTCTTC
>-|TRBV4-2|TRBJ2-5|-
CASSQEGSGTQYF
TGTGCCAGCAGCCAAGAGGGGTCGGGCACCCAGTACTTC
>many|TRBV6-1|TRBJ1-6|-
CASSEPGVAHHF
TGTGCCAGCAGTGAACCTGGGGTAGCGCACCACTTT
>-|TRBV5-6|TRBJ1-2|-
CASSLESDYGYTF
TGTGCCAGCAGCTTGGAAAGCGACTATGGCTACACCTTC
>-|TRBV29-1|TRBJ1-1|-
CSATDGVKTEAFF
TGCAGCGCTACTGACGGGGTCAAGACTGAAGCTTTCTTT
>many|TRBV5-1|TRBJ2-5|-
CASSHPLQETQYF
TGCGCCAGCAGCCATCCTCTACAAGAGACCCAGTACTTC
>many|TRBV10-3|TRBJ1-6|-
CAGGSSYNSPLHF
TGTGCCGGGGGGAGCTCCTATAATTCACCCCTCCACTTT
>-|TRBV2|TRBJ1-6|-
CASSEEDVSPLHF
TGTGCCAGCAGTGAAGAAGACGTTTCACCCCTCCACTTT
>-|TRBV7-9|TRBJ1-3|-
CASSRDTGGGNTIHF
TGTGCCAGCAGTCGCGACACAGGCGGAGGAAACACCATACATTTT
>-|TRBV7-9|TRBJ1-1|-
CASSQGQCVAFF
TGTGCCAGCAGCCAAGGACAGTGTGTAGCTTTCTTT
>-|TRBV29-1|TRBJ1-3|TRBD1
CSAVTGSGNTIYF
TGCAGCGCCGTGACAGGGTCTGGAAACACCATATATTTT